Listed below are T cell receptor beta chains from one sample, sequenced in a study of CD8+ T cells in alopecia areata. Sequencing used immunoSEQ multiplex PCR; TCRdb keeps in-frame clones, though not all of them. The sample includes around 120,000 clones, over 60% of them seen just once. The sample consisted of CD4+ T cells sorted from blood, taken at week 4, from a patient treated with tofacitinib. All receptors derive from a human donor with alopecia areata. Each CDR3 is given with its conserved first and last residue. D genes are given only for firm matches. Some rows have no size entry. The others give once, few or many, or a class for an expanded clone.

d_gene: .
v_gene: TRBV7-6
len: 13
j_gene: TRBJ1-1
abundance: .
CDR3aa: CASSPDRMSVAFF
CDR3nt: TGTGCCAGCAGCCCCGACAGGATGAGTGTGGCTTTCTTT

d_gene: .
v_gene: TRBV5-1
len: 12
j_gene: TRBJ2-3
abundance: .
CDR3aa: CASSLTRDTQYF
CDR3nt: TGCGCCAGCAGCTTGACACGGGATACGCAGTATTTT

d_gene: TRBD1
v_gene: TRBV5-1
len: 13
j_gene: TRBJ2-7
abundance: few
CDR3aa: CASSLDRAYEQYF
CDR3nt: TGCGCCAGCAGCCTCGACAGGGCCTACGAGCAGTACTTC

d_gene: .
v_gene: TRBV5-1
len: 15
j_gene: TRBJ2-5
abundance: .
CDR3aa: CASRVRGTGEETQYF
CDR3nt: TGCGCCAGCAGGGTAAGAGGGACGGGCGAAGAGACCCAGTACTTC

d_gene: TRBD2
v_gene: TRBV18
len: 16
j_gene: TRBJ2-5
abundance: .
CDR3aa: CASSPTTGTRGETQYF
CDR3nt: TGTGCCAGCTCACCAACTACCGGGACTAGGGGAGAGACCCAGTACTTC

d_gene: .
v_gene: TRBV6-4
len: 15
j_gene: TRBJ2-1
abundance: .
CDR3aa: CASSHEQGKGNEQFF
CDR3nt: TGTGCCAGCAGTCACGAGCAGGGTAAGGGCAATGAGCAGTTCTTC

d_gene: .
v_gene: TRBV10-3
len: 13
j_gene: TRBJ2-7
abundance: .
CDR3aa: CAIREGGSYEQYF
CDR3nt: TGTGCCATCCGCGAGGGTGGGTCCTACGAGCAGTACTTC

d_gene: TRBD1
v_gene: TRBV19
len: 13
j_gene: TRBJ2-7
abundance: .
CDR3aa: CASSTRQGYEQYF
CDR3nt: TGTGCCAGTAGTACACGACAGGGCTACGAGCAGTACTTC

d_gene: .
v_gene: TRBV27
len: 14
j_gene: TRBJ2-7
abundance: many
CDR3aa: CASSLSGRGNEQYF
CDR3nt: TGTGCCAGCAGTTTATCGGGCAGGGGCAACGAGCAGTACTTC

d_gene: .
v_gene: TRBV18
len: 12
j_gene: TRBJ2-1
abundance: .
CDR3aa: CASSPEDYEQFF
CDR3nt: TGTGCCAGCTCACCGGAGGATTATGAGCAGTTCTTC

d_gene: .
v_gene: TRBV28
len: 14
j_gene: TRBJ2-5
abundance: few
CDR3aa: CASSSVHIGETQYF
CDR3nt: TGTGCCAGCAGTTCGGTTCATATCGGAGAGACCCAGTACTTC

d_gene: TRBD1
v_gene: TRBV7-6
len: 19
j_gene: TRBJ2-5
abundance: .
CDR3aa: CASSLVAGYIGTDQETQYF
CDR3nt: TGTGCCAGCAGCTTAGTGGCCGGGTATATAGGGACAGATCAAGAGACCCAGTACTTC

d_gene: .
v_gene: TRBV4-1
len: 19
j_gene: TRBJ1-6
abundance: .
CDR3aa: CASSQAGSRFSSYNSPLHF
CDR3nt: TGCGCCAGCAGCCAAGCTGGGAGCAGGTTTAGCTCCTATAATTCACCCCTCCACTTT

d_gene: .
v_gene: TRBV30
len: 14
j_gene: TRBJ2-7
abundance: few
CDR3aa: CAWSRDRSSYEQYF
CDR3nt: TGTGCCTGGAGCAGGGACCGGAGCTCCTACGAGCAGTACTTC

d_gene: .
v_gene: TRBV5-6
len: 15
j_gene: TRBJ1-3
abundance: once
CDR3aa: CASSTPRDGGNTIYF
CDR3nt: TGTGCCAGCAGCACGCCCCGGGATGGTGGAAACACCATATATTTT

d_gene: .
v_gene: TRBV2
len: 14
j_gene: TRBJ2-5
abundance: .
CDR3aa: CASSERADQETQYF
CDR3nt: TGTGCCAGCAGTGAAAGAGCGGATCAAGAGACCCAGTACTTC

d_gene: .
v_gene: TRBV29-1
len: 10
j_gene: TRBJ2-1
abundance: .
CDR3aa: CSVDYPEQFF
CDR3nt: TGCAGCGTTGATTACCCCGAGCAGTTCTTC

d_gene: .
v_gene: TRBV29-1
len: 13
j_gene: TRBJ2-7
abundance: .
CDR3aa: CSVVGQGIYEQYF
CDR3nt: TGCAGCGTTGTTGGGCAGGGGATTTACGAGCAGTACTTC

d_gene: TRBD2
v_gene: TRBV29-1
len: 13
j_gene: TRBJ2-7
abundance: few
CDR3aa: CSVASSGSYEQYF
CDR3nt: TGCAGCGTTGCCTCTAGCGGGAGCTACGAGCAGTACTTC

d_gene: .
v_gene: TRBV5-6
len: 14
j_gene: TRBJ1-1
abundance: once
CDR3aa: CASSLADRNTEAFF
CDR3nt: TGTGCCAGCAGCTTGGCGGACAGGAACACTGAAGCTTTCTTT

d_gene: .
v_gene: TRBV7-2
len: 17
j_gene: TRBJ2-7
abundance: .
CDR3aa: CASSLYLRDFSPYEQYF
CDR3nt: TGTGCCAGCAGCTTATACCTAAGGGACTTTTCTCCCTACGAGCAGTACTTC

d_gene: TRBD2
v_gene: TRBV15
len: 15
j_gene: TRBJ2-2
abundance: .
CDR3aa: CATSTGLRNTGELFF
CDR3nt: TGTGCCACCAGTACGGGACTAAGAAACACCGGGGAGCTGTTTTTT

d_gene: .
v_gene: TRBV14
len: 14
j_gene: TRBJ2-2
abundance: .
CDR3aa: CASSQDSNTGELFF
CDR3nt: TGTGCCAGCAGCCAAGATTCGAACACCGGGGAGCTGTTTTTT

d_gene: .
v_gene: TRBV29-1
len: 12
j_gene: TRBJ2-7
abundance: .
CDR3aa: CSVLEGTYEQYF
CDR3nt: TGCAGCGTTCTCGAGGGTACCTACGAGCAGTACTTC

d_gene: TRBD2
v_gene: TRBV7-6
len: 16
j_gene: TRBJ2-3
abundance: once
CDR3aa: CASSITSGGRTDTQYF
CDR3nt: TGTGCCAGCAGCATAACTAGCGGGGGGCGGACAGATACGCAGTATTTT

d_gene: TRBD1
v_gene: TRBV14
len: 16
j_gene: TRBJ2-7
abundance: .
CDR3aa: CASSQVVGTASYEQYF
CDR3nt: TGTGCCAGCAGCCAAGTAGTCGGGACAGCAAGCTACGAGCAGTACTTC

d_gene: .
v_gene: TRBV6-1
len: 14
j_gene: TRBJ1-2
abundance: .
CDR3aa: CASSLRHTREGYTF
CDR3nt: TGTGCCAGCAGCCTCAGACATACCCGGGAGGGCTACACCTTC

d_gene: TRBD1
v_gene: TRBV25-1
len: 13
j_gene: TRBJ1-2
abundance: .
CDR3aa: CASSAGQHYGYTF
CDR3nt: TGTGCCAGCAGTGCGGGACAGCACTATGGCTACACCTTC

d_gene: TRBD1
v_gene: TRBV2
len: 15
j_gene: TRBJ2-5
abundance: few
CDR3aa: CASRGTGTLQETQYF
CDR3nt: TGTGCCAGCAGGGGGACAGGGACCCTCCAAGAGACCCAGTACTTC

d_gene: .
v_gene: TRBV11-3
len: 14
j_gene: TRBJ2-5
abundance: few
CDR3aa: CASSLGGAGETQYF
CDR3nt: TGTGCCAGCAGCTTGGGTGGGGCGGGGGAGACCCAGTACTTC

d_gene: .
v_gene: TRBV29-1
len: 11
j_gene: TRBJ2-2
abundance: .
CDR3aa: CSVAHTGELFF
CDR3nt: TGCAGCGTTGCCCACACCGGGGAGCTGTTTTTT

d_gene: .
v_gene: TRBV15
len: 14
j_gene: TRBJ1-4
abundance: .
CDR3aa: CATSRARGTEKLFF
CDR3nt: TGTGCCACCAGCAGAGCTCGGGGGACTGAAAAACTGTTTTTT

d_gene: TRBD1
v_gene: TRBV4-3
len: 15
j_gene: TRBJ1-5
abundance: .
CDR3aa: CASSQDRGMNQPQHF
CDR3nt: TGCGCCAGCAGCCAGGACAGGGGGATGAATCAGCCCCAGCATTTT

d_gene: .
v_gene: TRBV4-2
len: 14
j_gene: TRBJ1-5
abundance: once
CDR3aa: CASSPRWSNQPQHF
CDR3nt: TGTGCCAGCAGCCCGCGTTGGAGCAATCAGCCCCAGCATTTT

d_gene: TRBD1
v_gene: TRBV4-1
len: 13
j_gene: TRBJ1-1
abundance: few
CDR3aa: CASSQPLGQVAFF
CDR3nt: TGCGCCAGCAGCCAACCACTGGGACAGGTGGCTTTCTTT

d_gene: .
v_gene: TRBV5-6
len: 15
j_gene: TRBJ2-1
abundance: .
CDR3aa: CASSFRGGSYNEQFF
CDR3nt: TGTGCCAGCAGCTTCAGAGGGGGATCCTACAATGAGCAGTTCTTC

d_gene: .
v_gene: TRBV7-9
len: 16
j_gene: TRBJ2-5
abundance: .
CDR3aa: CASSDRGGGGQETQYF
CDR3nt: TGTGCCAGCAGCGACCGAGGTGGAGGGGGTCAAGAGACCCAGTACTTC

d_gene: .
v_gene: TRBV7-9
len: 17
j_gene: TRBJ1-1
abundance: few
CDR3aa: CASSPDPDGARDTEAFF
CDR3nt: TGTGCCAGCAGCCCCGATCCGGACGGGGCAAGGGACACTGAAGCTTTCTTT

d_gene: TRBD1
v_gene: TRBV19
len: 17
j_gene: TRBJ2-1
abundance: .
CDR3aa: CASSTLSTGAYDNEQFF
CDR3nt: TGTGCCAGTAGTACCCTTTCGACAGGGGCCTATGACAATGAGCAGTTCTTC

d_gene: .
v_gene: TRBV29-1
len: 12
j_gene: TRBJ2-3
abundance: few
CDR3aa: CSARTAGDTQYF
CDR3nt: TGCAGCGCAAGGACGGCCGGAGATACGCAGTATTTT

d_gene: .
v_gene: TRBV28
len: 15
j_gene: TRBJ2-1
abundance: .
CDR3aa: CASSFVQGNRNEQFF
CDR3nt: TGTGCCAGCAGTTTTGTACAGGGAAATAGGAATGAGCAGTTCTTC

d_gene: .
v_gene: TRBV19
len: 14
j_gene: TRBJ2-1
abundance: .
CDR3aa: CASSTGISYNEQFF
CDR3nt: TGTGCCAGTAGTACAGGGATTTCCTACAATGAGCAGTTCTTC

d_gene: TRBD1
v_gene: TRBV6-5
len: 14
j_gene: TRBJ1-1
abundance: .
CDR3aa: CASSRQGLNTEAFF
CDR3nt: TGTGCCAGCAGCCGACAGGGTTTGAACACTGAAGCTTTCTTT

d_gene: TRBD1
v_gene: TRBV7-9
len: 17
j_gene: TRBJ1-5
abundance: .
CDR3aa: CASSSGQGEYSNQPQHF
CDR3nt: TGTGCCAGCAGCTCCGGACAGGGGGAATATAGCAATCAGCCCCAGCATTTT

d_gene: .
v_gene: TRBV7-9
len: 15
j_gene: TRBJ1-2
abundance: .
CDR3aa: CASSLASRATYGYTF
CDR3nt: TGTGCCAGCAGCTTAGCATCGCGAGCGACCTATGGCTACACCTTC

d_gene: .
v_gene: TRBV4-3
len: 19
j_gene: TRBJ1-1
abundance: once
CDR3aa: CASSQETSTEGGANTEAFF
CDR3nt: TGCGCCAGCAGCCAAGAAACGAGTACAGAAGGGGGAGCGAACACTGAAGCTTTCTTT

d_gene: .
v_gene: TRBV15
len: 15
j_gene: TRBJ2-5
abundance: .
CDR3aa: CATSRDMGGEETQYF
CDR3nt: TGTGCCACCAGCAGAGATATGGGCGGTGAGGAGACCCAGTACTTC

d_gene: TRBD2
v_gene: TRBV9
len: 16
j_gene: TRBJ2-5
abundance: once
CDR3aa: CASSEGLAGGQETQYF
CDR3nt: TGTGCCAGCAGCGAGGGGCTAGCGGGGGGCCAAGAGACCCAGTACTTC